The clone carrying this T cell receptor (beta chain) was seen only a few times. This sample is part of a study of blood T cell repertoires in COVID-19. Assignments of participants to cohorts depended upon their own reported clinical history. This CDR3 is 15 amino acids long. With V trimmed by 8 bases and J by 3 bases, 7 bases remained unmatched. Germline values: CDR1 LGHDT, CDR2 YNNKEL (reference sequence). Data came from immunoSEQ multiplex PCR; TCRdb stores just in-frame clones and leaves some out. The sample carries around 140,000 clones, under 90% recorded once. V gene TRBV3-1 (or the pseudogene TRBV3-2) combines with J gene TRBJ2-3; 11 nucleotides match TRBD2. The sample was PBMCs or T cells enriched from blood (not recorded which). The sequence derives from a man between 35 and 55 years old with acute COVID-19. DNA for the CDR3: TGTGCCAGCGTCCAGGGGACTAGCGGTACAGATACGCAGTATTTT. The encoded protein is CASVQGTSGTDTQYF.